This T cell receptor (beta chain) was sequenced for a study of vaccination effects on CD4 cells after COVID-19. Whole-study findings and limits: Healthy vaccinees showed cross-reactivity with common cold coronaviruses in only 1 of 255 vaccine-induced clones. Early post-infection timepoints were absent, and convalescent patients were few. Both infection-induced and vaccine-induced clones contracted markedly at late post-vaccination timepoints.

TCRdb keeps only in-frame clones here, not all; method: immunoSEQ multiplex PCR. The table has more than 35,000 clones, about three fifths seen once. CDR1 and CDR2 from the germline V gene are MNHEY and SVGAGI. The CDR3 has 14 residues. Trimming took off 0 bases at V and 4 bases at J, with 9 bases between the two ends. Viral peptide pool expansion of antigen-specific CD4+ T cells preceded sequencing in the ViraFEST assay. It was after more than 8 days of culture that CD4+ T cells were isolated. Neither prior SARS-CoV-2 infection nor positive nucleocapsid antibodies were present in the vaccine recipients. On day 3 and again on day 7, half the medium was replaced with IL-2 medium. About this clone itself: Its antigen is not known.

The receptor was derived from a human donor who received a COVID-19 vaccine. V is TRBV6-5 and J is TRBJ1-1, with D maybe TRBD1 (5 bases). The specimen comprised CD4+ T cells from PBMCs cultured with HCoV-OC43 spike peptides, sampled before COVID-19 vaccination. Sample subset: HCoV-OC43 spike overlapping peptide pool stimulation. The CDR3 reads CASSYSKGRTEAFF. The CDR3 coding sequence is TGTGCCAGCAGTTACTCGAAGGGGCGCACTGAAGCTTTCTTT.